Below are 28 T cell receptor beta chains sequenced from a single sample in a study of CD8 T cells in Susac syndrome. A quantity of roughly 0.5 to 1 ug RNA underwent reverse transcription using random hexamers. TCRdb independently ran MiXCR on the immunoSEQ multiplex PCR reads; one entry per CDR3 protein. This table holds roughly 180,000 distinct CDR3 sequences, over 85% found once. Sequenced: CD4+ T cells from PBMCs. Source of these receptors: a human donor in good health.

This CDR3 reads CATSRDRAPQETQYF. CDR3 bases: TGTGCCACCAGCAGAGATAGGGCACCTCAAGAGACCCAGTACTTC. The rearrangement uses TRBV15 and TRBJ2-5; D unclear. The CDR3 covers 15 residues. Germline V gives CDR1 LNHNV, CDR2 YYDKDF (reference sequence). With 0 bases removed from V and 2 bases from J, the gap between germline ends came to 10 bases.

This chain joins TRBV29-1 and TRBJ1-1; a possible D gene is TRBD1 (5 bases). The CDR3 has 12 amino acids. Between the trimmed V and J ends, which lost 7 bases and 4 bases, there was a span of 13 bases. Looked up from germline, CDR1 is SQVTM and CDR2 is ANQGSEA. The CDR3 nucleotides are TGCAGCGCCCAGGACGGGGGCACTGAAGCTTTCTTT. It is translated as CSAQDGGTEAFF.

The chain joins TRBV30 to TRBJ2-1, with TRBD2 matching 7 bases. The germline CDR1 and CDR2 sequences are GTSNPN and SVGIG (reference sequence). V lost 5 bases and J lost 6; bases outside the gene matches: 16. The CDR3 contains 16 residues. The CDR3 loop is CAWDLGGSSYVNEQFF. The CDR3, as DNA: TGTGCCTGGGACCTTGGCGGGAGTAGTTATGTCAATGAGCAGTTCTTC.

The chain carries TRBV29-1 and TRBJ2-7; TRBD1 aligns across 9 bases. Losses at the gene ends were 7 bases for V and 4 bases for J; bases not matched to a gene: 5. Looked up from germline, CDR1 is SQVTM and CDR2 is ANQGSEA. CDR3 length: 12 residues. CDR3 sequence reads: CSGGDREYEQYF. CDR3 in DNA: TGCAGCGGGGGGGACAGGGAATACGAGCAGTACTTC.

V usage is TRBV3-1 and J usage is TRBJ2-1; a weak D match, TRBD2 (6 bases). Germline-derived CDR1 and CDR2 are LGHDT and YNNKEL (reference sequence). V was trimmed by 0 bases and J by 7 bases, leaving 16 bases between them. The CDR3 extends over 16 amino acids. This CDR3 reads CASSQDNNRAGNEQFF. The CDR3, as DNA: TGTGCCAGCAGCCAAGATAACAACCGGGCGGGGAATGAGCAGTTCTTC.

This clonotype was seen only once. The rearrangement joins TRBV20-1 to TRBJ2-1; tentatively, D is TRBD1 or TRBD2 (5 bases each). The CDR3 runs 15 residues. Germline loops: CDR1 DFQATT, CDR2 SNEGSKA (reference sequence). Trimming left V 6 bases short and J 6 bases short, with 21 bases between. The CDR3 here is CSARTGTPSFNEQFF. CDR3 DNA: TGCAGTGCCCGAACCGGGACCCCTAGCTTCAATGAGCAGTTCTTC.

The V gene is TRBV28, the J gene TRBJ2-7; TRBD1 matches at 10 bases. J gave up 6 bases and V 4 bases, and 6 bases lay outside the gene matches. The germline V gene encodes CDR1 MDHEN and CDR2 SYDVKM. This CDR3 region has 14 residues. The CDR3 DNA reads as TGTGCCAGCAGTTGGGAGACAGGGGGCGTCGAGCAGTACTTC. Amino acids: CASSWETGGVEQYF.

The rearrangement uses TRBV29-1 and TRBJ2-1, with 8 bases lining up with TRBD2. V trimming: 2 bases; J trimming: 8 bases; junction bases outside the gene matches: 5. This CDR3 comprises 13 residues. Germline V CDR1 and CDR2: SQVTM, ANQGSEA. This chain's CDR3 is CSVEWTSWDEQFF. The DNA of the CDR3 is TGCAGCGTTGAATGGACTAGCTGGGATGAGCAGTTCTTC.

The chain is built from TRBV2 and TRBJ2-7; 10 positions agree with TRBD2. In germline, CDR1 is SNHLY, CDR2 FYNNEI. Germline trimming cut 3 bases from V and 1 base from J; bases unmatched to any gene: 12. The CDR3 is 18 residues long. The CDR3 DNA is TGTGCCAGCAGTGACGATCATCCTAGCGGGAGCCTGTCCTACGAGCAGTACTTC. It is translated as CASSDDHPSGSLSYEQYF. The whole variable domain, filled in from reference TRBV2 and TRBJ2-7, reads EPEVTQTPSHQVTQMGQEVILRCVPISNHLYFYWYRQILGQKVEFLVSFYNNEISEKSEIFDDQFSVERPDGSNFTLKIRSTKLEDSAMYFCASSDDHPSGSLSYEQYFGPGTRLTVT.

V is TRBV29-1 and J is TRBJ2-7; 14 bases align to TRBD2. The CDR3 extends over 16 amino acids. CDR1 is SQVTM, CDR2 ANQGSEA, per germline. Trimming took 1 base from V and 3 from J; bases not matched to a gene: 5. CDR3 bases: TGCAGCGTTGAAGTCCTCGGACTAGCGGGAGGCTACGAGCAGTACTTC. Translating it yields CSVEVLGLAGGYEQYF.

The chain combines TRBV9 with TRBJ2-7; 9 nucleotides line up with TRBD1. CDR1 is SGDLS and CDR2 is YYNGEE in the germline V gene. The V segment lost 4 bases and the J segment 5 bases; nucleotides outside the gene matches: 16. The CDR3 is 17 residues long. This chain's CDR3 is CASSPDEGTGYVNEQYF. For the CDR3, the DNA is TGTGCCAGCAGCCCGGACGAAGGGACAGGGTACGTCAACGAGCAGTACTTC.

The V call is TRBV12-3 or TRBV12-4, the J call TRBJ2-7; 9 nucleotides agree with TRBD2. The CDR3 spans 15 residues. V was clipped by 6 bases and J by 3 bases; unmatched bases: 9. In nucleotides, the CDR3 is TGTGCCAGCAGCCGGGGGCTGACTAGCGGCTACGAGCAGTACTTC. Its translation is CASSRGLTSGYEQYF.

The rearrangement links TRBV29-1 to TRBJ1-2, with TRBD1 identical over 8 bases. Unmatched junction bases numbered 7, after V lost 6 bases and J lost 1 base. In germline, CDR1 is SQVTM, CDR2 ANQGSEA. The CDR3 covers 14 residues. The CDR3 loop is CSVTGTGINYGYTF. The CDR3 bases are TGCAGCGTGACCGGGACAGGAATTAACTATGGCTACACCTTC.

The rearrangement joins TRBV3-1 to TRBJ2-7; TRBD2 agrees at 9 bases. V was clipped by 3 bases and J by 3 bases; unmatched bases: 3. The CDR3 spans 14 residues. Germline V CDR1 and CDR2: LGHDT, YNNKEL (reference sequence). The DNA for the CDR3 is TGTGCCAGCAGCCAGGTAGCGGGGGACTACGAGCAGTACTTC. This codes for CASSQVAGDYEQYF.

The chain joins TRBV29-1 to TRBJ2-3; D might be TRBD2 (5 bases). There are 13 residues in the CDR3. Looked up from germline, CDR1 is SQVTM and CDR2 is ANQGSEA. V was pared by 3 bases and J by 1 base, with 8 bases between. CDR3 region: CSVDGKGTDTQYF. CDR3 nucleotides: TGCAGCGTTGACGGGAAGGGCACAGATACGCAGTATTTT.

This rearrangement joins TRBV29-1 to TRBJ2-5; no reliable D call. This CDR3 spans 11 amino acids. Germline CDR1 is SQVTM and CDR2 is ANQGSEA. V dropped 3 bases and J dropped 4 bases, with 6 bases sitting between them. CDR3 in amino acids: CSVEVGETQYF. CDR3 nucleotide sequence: TGCAGCGTTGAGGTAGGAGAGACCCAGTACTTC.

CDR3 DNA sequence: TGTGCCAGTAGAGAGGGGAAGAGGGCTGAAGCTTTCTTT. Amino acid sequence: CASREGKRAEAFF. This sequence joins TRBV19 and TRBJ1-1, with a weak D call TRBD1 (5 bases). CDR1 is LNHDA and CDR2 is SQIVND in the germline V gene (reference sequence). Trimming shortened V by 6 bases and J by 6 bases, and 14 bases separated the two germline ends. The CDR3 loop spans 13 amino acids.

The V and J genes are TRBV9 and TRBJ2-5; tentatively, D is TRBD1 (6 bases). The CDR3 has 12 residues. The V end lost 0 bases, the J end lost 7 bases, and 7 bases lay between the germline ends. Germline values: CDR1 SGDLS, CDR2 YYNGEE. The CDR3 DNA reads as TGTGCCAGCAGCGTAGAAGGGGGGACCCAGTACTTC. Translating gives CASSVEGGTQYF.

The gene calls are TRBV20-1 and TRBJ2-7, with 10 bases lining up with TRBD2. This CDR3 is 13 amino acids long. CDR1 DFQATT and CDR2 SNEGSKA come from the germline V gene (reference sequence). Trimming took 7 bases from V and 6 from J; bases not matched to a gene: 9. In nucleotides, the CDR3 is TGCAGTGGTTCTAGCGGGAGCCTCCTCGAGCAGTACTTC. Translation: CSGSSGSLLEQYF.

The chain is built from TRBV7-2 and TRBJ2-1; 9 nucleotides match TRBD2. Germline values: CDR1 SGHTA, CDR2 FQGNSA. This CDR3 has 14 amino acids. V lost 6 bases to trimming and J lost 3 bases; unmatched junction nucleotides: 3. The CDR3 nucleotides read TGTGCCAGCAGAGCTAGCGGGGTCTACAATGAGCAGTTCTTC. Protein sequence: CASRASGVYNEQFF. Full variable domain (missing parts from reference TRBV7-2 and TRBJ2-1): GAGVSQSPSNKVTEKGKDVELRCDPISGHTALYWYRQSLGQGLEFLIYFQGNSAPDKSGLPSDRFSAERTGGSVSTLTIQRTQQEDSAVYLCASRASGVYNEQFFGPGTRLTVL.

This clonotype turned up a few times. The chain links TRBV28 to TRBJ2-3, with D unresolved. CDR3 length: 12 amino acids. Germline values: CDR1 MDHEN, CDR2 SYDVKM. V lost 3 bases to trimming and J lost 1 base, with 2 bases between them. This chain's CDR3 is CASSLRTDTQYF. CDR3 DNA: TGTGCCAGCAGTTTGCGCACAGATACGCAGTATTTT.

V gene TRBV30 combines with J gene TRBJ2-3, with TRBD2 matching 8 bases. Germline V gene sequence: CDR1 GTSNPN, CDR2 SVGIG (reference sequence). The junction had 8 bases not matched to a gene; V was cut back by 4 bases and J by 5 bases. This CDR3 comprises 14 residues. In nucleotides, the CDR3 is TGTGCCTGGAAAGCAGCGGGAGCTAAAGATACGCAGTATTTT. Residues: CAWKAAGAKDTQYF.

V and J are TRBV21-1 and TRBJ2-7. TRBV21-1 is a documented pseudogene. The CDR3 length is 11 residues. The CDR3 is CASTLRYEQYF. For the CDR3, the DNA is TGTGCCAGCACCCTTAGGTACGAGCAGTACTTC.

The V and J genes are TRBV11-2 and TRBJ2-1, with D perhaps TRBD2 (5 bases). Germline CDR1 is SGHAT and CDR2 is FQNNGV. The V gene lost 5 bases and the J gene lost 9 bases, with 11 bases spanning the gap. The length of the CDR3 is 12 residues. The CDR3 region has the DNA TGTGCCAGCAGCGTGGAGGATGGTGAGCAGTTCTTC. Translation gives CASSVEDGEQFF.

The CDR3 spells CAWKSRRETQYF. As DNA, the CDR3 is TGTGCCTGGAAGTCGAGGCGGGAGACCCAGTACTTC. The gene calls are TRBV30 and TRBJ2-5; D is unresolved. Germline-derived CDR1 and CDR2 are GTSNPN and SVGIG (reference sequence). V was cut by 4 bases and J by 5 bases, with 11 bases left in between. The CDR3 is 12 amino acids. The full variable domain, rest sourced from reference TRBV30 and TRBJ2-5, is SQTIHQWPATLVQPVGSPLSLECTVEGTSNPNLYWYRQAAGRGLQLLFYSVGIGQISSEVPQNLSASRPQDRQFILSSKKLLLSDSGFYLCAWKSRRETQYFGPGTRLLVL.

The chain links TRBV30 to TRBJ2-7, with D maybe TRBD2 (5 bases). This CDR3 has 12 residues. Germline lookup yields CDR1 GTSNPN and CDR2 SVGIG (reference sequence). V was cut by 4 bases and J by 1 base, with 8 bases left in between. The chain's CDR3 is CAWTRRSYEQYF. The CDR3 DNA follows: TGTGCCTGGACGCGGAGGTCCTACGAGCAGTACTTC. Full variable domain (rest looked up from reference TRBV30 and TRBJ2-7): SQTIHQWPATLVQPVGSPLSLECTVEGTSNPNLYWYRQAAGRGLQLLFYSVGIGQISSEVPQNLSASRPQDRQFILSSKKLLLSDSGFYLCAWTRRSYEQYFGPGTRLTVT.

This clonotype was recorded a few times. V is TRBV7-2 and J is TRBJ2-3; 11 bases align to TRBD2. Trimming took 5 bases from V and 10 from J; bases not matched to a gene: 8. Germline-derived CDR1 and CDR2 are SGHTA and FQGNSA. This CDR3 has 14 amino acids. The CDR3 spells CASSPTSGERAQYF. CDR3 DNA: TGTGCCAGCAGCCCGACTAGCGGGGAAAGGGCGCAGTATTTT.

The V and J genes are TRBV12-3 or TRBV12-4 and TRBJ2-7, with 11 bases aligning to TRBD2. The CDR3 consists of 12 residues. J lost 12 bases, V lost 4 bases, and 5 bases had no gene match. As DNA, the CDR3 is TGTGCCAGCAGTTCTCGGACTAGCGGGCTGTACTTC. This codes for CASSSRTSGLYF.